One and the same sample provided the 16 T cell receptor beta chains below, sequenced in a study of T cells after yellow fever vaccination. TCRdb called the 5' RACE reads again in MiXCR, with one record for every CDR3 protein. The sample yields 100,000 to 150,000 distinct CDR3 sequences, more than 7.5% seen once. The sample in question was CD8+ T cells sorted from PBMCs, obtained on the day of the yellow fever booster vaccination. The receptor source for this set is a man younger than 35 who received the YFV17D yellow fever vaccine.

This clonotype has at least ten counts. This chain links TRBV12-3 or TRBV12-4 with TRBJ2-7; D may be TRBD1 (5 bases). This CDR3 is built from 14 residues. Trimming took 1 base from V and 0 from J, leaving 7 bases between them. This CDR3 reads CASSLEGASYEQYF. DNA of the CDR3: TGTGCCAGCAGTTTAGAAGGGGCCTCCTACGAGCAGTACTTC.

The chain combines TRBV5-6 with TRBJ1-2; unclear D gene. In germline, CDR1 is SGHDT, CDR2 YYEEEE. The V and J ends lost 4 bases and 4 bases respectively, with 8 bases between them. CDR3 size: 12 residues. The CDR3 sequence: CASSVQTYGYTF. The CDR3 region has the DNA TGTGCCAGCAGCGTACAGACCTATGGCTACACCTTC.

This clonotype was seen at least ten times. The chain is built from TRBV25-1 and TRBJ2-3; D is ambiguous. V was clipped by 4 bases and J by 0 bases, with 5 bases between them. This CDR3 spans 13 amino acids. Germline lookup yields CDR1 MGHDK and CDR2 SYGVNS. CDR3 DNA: TGTGCCAGCAGTGGTGCTAGCACAGATACGCAGTATTTT. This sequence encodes CASSGASTDTQYF.

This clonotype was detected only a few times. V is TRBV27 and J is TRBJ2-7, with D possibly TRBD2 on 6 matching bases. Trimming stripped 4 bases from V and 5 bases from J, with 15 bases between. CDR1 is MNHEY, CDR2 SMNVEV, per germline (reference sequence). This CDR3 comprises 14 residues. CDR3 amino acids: CASSSGVVLHEQYF. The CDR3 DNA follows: TGTGCCAGCAGTTCGGGGGTAGTACTTCACGAGCAGTACTTC.

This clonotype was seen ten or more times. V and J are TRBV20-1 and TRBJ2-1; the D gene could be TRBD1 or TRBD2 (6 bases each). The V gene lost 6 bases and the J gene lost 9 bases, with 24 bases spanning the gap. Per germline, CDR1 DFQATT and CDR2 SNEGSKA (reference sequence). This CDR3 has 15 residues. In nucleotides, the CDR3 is TGCAGTGCGACCGGCCCGCGCCATCGGGGGCGTGAGCAGTTCTTC. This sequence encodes CSATGPRHRGREQFF.

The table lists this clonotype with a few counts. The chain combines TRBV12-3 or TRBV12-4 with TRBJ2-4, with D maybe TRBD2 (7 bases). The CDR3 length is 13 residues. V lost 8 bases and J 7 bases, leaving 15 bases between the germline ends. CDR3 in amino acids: CASSLGGPNIQYF. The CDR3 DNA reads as TGTGCCAGCTCACTGGGGGGGCCGAACATTCAGTACTTC.

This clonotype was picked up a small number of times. The CDR3 DNA sequence: TGTGCCAGCACTCGGGAGGGGAAAAAGAACACCGGGGAGCTGTTTTTT. Protein sequence: CASTREGKKNTGELFF. The chain has TRBV12-3 or TRBV12-4 and TRBJ2-2; 8 nucleotides match TRBD2. Losses at the gene ends were 7 bases for V and 1 base for J; bases not matched to a gene: 8. The CDR3 runs to 16 residues.

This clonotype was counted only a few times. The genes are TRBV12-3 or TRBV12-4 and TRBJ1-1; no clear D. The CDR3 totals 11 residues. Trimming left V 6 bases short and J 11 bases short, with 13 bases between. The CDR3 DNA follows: TGTGCCAGCAGCCCGGGCGGGTGGGCTTTCTTT. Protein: CASSPGGWAFF.

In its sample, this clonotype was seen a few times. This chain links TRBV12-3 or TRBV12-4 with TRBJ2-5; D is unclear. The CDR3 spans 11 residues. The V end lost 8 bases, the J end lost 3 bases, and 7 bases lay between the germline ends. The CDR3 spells CASGEKETQYF. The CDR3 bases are TGTGCCAGCGGGGAAAAAGAGACCCAGTACTTC.

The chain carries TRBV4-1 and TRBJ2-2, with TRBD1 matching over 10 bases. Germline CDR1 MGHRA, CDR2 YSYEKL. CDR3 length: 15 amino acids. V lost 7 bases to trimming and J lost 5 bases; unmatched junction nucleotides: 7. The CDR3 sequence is CASIETDRGTGELFF. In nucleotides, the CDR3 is TGCGCCAGCATTGAAACGGACAGGGGGACCGGGGAGCTGTTTTTT.

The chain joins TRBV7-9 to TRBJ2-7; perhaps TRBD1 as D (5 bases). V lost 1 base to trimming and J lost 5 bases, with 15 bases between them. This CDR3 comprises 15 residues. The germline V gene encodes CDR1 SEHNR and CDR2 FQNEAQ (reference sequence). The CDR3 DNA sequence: TGTGCCAGCAGCTTAGTTCTGGGATTGGGGCACGAGCAGTACTTC. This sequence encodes CASSLVLGLGHEQYF.

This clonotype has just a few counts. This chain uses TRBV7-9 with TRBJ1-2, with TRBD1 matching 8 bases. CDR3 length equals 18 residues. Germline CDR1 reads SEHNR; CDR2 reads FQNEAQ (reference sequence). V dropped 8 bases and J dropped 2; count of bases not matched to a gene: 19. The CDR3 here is CASGPPPGAGGANYGYTF. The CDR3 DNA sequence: TGTGCCAGCGGCCCTCCCCCCGGGGCAGGGGGCGCGAACTATGGCTACACCTTC.

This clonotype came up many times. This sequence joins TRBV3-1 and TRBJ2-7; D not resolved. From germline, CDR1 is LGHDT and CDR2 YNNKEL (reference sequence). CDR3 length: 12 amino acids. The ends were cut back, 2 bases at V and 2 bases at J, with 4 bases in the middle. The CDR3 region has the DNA TGTGCCAGCAGCCAACAGACCTACGAGCAGTACTTC. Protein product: CASSQQTYEQYF.

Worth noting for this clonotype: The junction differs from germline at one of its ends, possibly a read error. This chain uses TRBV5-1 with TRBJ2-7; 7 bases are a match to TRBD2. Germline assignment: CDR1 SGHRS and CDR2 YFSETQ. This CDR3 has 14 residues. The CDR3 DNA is TGCGCCAGCAGTTTGGCTCGCGGGGGCTACGAGCAGTACTTC. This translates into CASSLARGGYEQYF.

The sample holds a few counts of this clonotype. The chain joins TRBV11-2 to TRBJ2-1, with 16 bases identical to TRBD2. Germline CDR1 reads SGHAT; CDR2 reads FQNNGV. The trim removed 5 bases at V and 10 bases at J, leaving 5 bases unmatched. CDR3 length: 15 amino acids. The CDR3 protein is CASSPGTSGGEEQFF. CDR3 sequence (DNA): TGTGCCAGCAGCCCGGGGACTAGCGGGGGGGAGGAGCAGTTCTTC.

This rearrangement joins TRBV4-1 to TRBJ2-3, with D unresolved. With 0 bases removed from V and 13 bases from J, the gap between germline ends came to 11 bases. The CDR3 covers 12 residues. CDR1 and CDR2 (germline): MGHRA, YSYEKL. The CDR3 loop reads CASSQEGIREYF. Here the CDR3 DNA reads TGCGCCAGCAGCCAAGAAGGGATTAGGGAGTATTTT.